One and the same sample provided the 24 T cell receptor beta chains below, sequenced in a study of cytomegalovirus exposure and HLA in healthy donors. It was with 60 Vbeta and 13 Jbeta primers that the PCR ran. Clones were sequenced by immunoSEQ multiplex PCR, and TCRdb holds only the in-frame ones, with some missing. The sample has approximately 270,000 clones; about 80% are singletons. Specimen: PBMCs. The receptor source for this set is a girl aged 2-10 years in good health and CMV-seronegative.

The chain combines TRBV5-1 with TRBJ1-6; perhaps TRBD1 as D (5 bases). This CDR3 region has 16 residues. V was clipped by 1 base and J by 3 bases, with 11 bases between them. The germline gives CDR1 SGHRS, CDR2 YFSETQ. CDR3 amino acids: CASSLYTGYYNSPLHF. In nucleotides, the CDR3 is TGCGCCAGCAGCTTGTATACAGGCTACTATAATTCACCCCTCCACTTT.

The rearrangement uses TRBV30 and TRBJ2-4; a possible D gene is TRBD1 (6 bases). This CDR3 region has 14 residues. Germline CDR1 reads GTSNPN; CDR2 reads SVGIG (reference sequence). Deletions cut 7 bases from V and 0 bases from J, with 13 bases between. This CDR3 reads CAFSGQPAKNIQYF. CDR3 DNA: TGTGCCTTCTCCGGACAGCCAGCCAAAAACATTCAGTACTTC.

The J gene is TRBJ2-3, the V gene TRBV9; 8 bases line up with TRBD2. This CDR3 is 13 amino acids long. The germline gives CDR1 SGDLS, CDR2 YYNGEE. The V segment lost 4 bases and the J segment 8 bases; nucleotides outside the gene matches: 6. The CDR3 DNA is TGTGCCAGCAGCTCCGGGGGGGATGGTACGCAGTATTTT. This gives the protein CASSSGGDGTQYF.

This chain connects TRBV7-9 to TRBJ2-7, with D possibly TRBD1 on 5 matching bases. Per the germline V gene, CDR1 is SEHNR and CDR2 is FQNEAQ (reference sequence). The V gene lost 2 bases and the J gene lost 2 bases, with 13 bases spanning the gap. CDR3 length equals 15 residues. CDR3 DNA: TGTGCCAGCAGCTTATATCGGGCAGGGCCCTACGAGCAGTACTTC. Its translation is CASSLYRAGPYEQYF.

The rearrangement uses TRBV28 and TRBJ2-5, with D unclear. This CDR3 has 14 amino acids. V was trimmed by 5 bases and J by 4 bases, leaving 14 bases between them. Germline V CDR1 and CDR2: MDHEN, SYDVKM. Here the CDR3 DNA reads TGTGCCAGCAGTGCTCGACTGTATCTAGAGACCCAGTACTTC. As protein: CASSARLYLETQYF.

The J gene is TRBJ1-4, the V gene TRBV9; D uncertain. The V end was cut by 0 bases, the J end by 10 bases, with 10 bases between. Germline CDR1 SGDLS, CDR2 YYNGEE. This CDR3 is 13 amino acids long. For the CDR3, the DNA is TGTGCCAGCAGCGTAGCTACAGAGGGAAAACTGTTTTTT. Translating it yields CASSVATEGKLFF.

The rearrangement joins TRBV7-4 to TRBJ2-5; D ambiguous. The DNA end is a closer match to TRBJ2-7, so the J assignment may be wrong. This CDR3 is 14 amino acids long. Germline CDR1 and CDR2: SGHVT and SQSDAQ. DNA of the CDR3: TGTGCCAGCAGCTTAGACAAGTCAGGCTACGAGCAGTACTTC. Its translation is CASSLDKSGYEQYF.

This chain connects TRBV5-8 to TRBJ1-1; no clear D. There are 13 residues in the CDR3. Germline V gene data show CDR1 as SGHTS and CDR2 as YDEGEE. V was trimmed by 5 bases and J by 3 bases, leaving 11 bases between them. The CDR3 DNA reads TGTGCCAGCAGACGGGGTAGGCACACTGAAGCTTTCTTT. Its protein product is CASRRGRHTEAFF.

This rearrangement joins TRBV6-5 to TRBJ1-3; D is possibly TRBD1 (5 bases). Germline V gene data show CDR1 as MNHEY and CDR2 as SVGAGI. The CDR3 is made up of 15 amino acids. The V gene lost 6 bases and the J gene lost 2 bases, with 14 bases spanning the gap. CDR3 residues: CASSDRQGTGNTIYF. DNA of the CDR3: TGTGCCAGCAGCGATCGGCAGGGAACTGGAAACACCATATATTTT.

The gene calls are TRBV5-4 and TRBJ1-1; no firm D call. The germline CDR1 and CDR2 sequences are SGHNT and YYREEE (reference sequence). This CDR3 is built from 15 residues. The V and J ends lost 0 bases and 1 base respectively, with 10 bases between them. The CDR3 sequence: CASSLGEWGNTEAFF. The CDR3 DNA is TGTGCCAGCAGCTTGGGGGAGTGGGGGAACACTGAAGCTTTCTTT. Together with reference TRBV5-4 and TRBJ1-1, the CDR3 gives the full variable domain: ETGVTQSPTHLIKTRGQQVTLRCSSQSGHNTVSWYQQALGQGPQFIFQYYREEENGRGNFPPRFSGLQFPNYSSELNVNALELDDSALYLCASSLGEWGNTEAFFGQGTRLTVV.

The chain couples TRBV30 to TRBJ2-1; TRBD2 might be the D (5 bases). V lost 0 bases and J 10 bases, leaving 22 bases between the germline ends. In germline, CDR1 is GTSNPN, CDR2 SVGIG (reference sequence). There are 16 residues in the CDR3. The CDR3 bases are TGTGCCTGGAGTGTTCGTTTAAGTCTCGGGGTTGGAGAGCAGTTCTTC. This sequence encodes CAWSVRLSLGVGEQFF.

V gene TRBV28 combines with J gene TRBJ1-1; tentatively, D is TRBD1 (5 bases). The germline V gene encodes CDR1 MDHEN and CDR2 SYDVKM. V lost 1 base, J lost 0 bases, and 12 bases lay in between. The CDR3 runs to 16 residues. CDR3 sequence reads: CASSLYMSGVNTEAFF. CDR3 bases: TGTGCCAGCAGTTTATATATGTCGGGGGTGAACACTGAAGCTTTCTTT.

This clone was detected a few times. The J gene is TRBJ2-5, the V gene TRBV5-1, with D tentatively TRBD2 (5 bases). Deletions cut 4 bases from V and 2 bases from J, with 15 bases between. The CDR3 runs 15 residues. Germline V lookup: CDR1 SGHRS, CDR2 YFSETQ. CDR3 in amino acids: CASSLTSWEQETQYF. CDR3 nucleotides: TGCGCCAGCAGCCTTACTTCCTGGGAGCAAGAGACCCAGTACTTC. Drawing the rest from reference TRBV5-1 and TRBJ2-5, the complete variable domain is KAGVTQTPRYLIKTRGQQVTLSCSPISGHRSVSWYQQTPGQGLQFLFEYFSETQRNKGNFPGRFSGRQFSNSRSEMNVSTLELGDSALYLCASSLTSWEQETQYFGPGTRLLVL.

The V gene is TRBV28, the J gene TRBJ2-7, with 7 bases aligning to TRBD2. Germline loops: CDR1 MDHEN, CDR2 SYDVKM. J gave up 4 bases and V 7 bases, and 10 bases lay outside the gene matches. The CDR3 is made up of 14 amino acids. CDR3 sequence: CASTGTTEGYEQYF. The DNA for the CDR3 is TGTGCCAGCACCGGGACTACGGAAGGTTACGAGCAGTACTTC.

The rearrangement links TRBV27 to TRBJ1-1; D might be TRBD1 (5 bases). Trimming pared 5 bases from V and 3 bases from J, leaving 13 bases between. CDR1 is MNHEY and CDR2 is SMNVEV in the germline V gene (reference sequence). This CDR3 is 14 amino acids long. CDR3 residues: CASSPPGDYTEAFF. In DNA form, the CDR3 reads TGTGCCAGCAGTCCCCCGGGGGACTACACTGAAGCTTTCTTT.

CDR3 sequence reads: CASSLGDSNQPQHF. In DNA, the CDR3 is TGTGCCAGCAGCTTGGGGGACAGTAATCAGCCCCAGCATTTT. The rearrangement links TRBV7-2 to TRBJ1-5; TRBD1 matches 7 bases. Per the germline V gene, CDR1 is SGHTA and CDR2 is FQGNSA. V dropped 3 bases and J dropped 4; count of bases not matched to a gene: 3. The CDR3 consists of 14 residues.

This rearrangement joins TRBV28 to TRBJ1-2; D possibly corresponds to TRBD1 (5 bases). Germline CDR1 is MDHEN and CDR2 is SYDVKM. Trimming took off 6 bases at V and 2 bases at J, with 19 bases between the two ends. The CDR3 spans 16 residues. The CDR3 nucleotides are TGTGCCAGCAGGTCATCCGGGGGGATCTGGAACTATGGCTACACCTTC. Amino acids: CASRSSGGIWNYGYTF.

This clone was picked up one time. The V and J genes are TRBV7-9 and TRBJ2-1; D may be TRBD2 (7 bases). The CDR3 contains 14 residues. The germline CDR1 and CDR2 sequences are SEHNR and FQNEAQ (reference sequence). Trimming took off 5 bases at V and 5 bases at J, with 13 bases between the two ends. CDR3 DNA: TGTGCCAGCAGCAGACTAGGGGGGGACAATGAGCAGTTCTTC. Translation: CASSRLGGDNEQFF.

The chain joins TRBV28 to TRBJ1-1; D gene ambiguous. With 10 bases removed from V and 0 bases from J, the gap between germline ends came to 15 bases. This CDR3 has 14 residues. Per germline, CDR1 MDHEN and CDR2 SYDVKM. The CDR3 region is CATGPDTLNTEAFF. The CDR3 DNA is TGTGCCACCGGCCCTGACACCTTGAACACTGAAGCTTTCTTT.

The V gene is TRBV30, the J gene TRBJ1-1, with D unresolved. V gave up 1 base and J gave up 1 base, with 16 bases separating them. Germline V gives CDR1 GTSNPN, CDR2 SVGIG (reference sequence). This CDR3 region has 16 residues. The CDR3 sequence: CAWSDRLRGRNTEAFF. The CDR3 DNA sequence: TGTGCCTGGAGTGACCGCCTTCGCGGGCGGAACACTGAAGCTTTCTTT.

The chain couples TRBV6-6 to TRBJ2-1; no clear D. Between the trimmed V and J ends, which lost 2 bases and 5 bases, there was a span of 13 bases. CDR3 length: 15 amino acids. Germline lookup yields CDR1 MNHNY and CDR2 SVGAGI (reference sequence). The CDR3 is CASSYPPKAHNEQFF. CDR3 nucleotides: TGTGCCAGCAGTTACCCCCCCAAAGCTCACAATGAGCAGTTCTTC.

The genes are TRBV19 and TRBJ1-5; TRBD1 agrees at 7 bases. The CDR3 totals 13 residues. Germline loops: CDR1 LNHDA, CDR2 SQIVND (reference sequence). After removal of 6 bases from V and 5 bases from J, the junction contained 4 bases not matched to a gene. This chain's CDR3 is CASRDRSHQPQHF. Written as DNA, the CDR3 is TGTGCCAGTAGGGACAGGTCCCATCAGCCCCAGCATTTT.

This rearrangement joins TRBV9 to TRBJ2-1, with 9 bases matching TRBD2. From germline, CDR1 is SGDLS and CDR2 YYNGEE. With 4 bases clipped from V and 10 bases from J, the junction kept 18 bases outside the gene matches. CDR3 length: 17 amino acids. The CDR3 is CASSKGAAGGHDREQFF. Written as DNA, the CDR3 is TGTGCCAGCAGCAAAGGAGCGGCGGGAGGGCATGATAGAGAGCAGTTCTTC. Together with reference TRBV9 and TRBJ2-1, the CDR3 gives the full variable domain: DSGVTQTPKHLITATGQRVTLRCSPRSGDLSVYWYQQSLDQGLQFLIQYYNGEERAKGNILERFSAQQFPDLHSELNLSSLELGDSALYFCASSKGAAGGHDREQFFGPGTRLTVL.

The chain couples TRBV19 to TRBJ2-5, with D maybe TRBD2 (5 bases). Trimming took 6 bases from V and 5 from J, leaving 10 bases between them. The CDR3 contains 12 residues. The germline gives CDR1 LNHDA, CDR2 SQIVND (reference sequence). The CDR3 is CASSREGETQYF. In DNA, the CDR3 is TGTGCCAGTAGCCGGGAAGGGGAGACCCAGTACTTC.